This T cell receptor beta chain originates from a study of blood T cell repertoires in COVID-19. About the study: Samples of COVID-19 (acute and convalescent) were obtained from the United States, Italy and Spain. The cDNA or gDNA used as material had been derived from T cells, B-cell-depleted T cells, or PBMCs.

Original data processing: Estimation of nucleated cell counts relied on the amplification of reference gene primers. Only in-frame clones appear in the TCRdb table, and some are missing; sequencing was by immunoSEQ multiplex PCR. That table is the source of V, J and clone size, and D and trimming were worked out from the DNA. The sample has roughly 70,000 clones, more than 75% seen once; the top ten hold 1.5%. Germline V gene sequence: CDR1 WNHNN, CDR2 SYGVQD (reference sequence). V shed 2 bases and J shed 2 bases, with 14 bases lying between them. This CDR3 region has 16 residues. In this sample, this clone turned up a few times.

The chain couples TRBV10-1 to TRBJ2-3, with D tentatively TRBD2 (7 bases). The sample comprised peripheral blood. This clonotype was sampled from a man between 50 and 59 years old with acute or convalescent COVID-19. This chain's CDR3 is CASSEARGALTDTQYF. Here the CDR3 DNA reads TGCGCCAGCAGTGAGGCCCGGGGGGCTCTCACAGATACGCAGTATTTT.